This T cell receptor beta chain was documented in a study of prognosis after radiotherapy for stage I lung cancer. Study-wide context: Receipt of concurrent therapy with stereotactic body radiotherapy occurred in no patient. The study, taken as a whole, reports: Reportedly, metastasis status was linked to differences in TRBV and TRBJ usage frequencies. Post-treatment Shannon entropy following stereotactic body radiation therapy was lower among patients who developed distant metastases.

V lost 0 bases to trimming and J lost 3 bases, with 15 bases between them. The CDR3 has 16 amino acids. In germline, CDR1 is LNHNV, CDR2 YYDKDF (reference sequence). From genomic DNA, TCR beta CDR3 was amplified by two-round multiplex PCR. Primers specific to each TRBV and TRBJ gene drove first-round PCR. TCRdb independently ran MiXCR on the multiplex PCR reads; one entry per CDR3 protein. The sample consists of about 31,000 distinct CDR3 sequences, about 30% of them appearing once. This clonotype was seen at least ten times. Its specificity is not known. This clonotype was obtained from a donor over 45 with non-small cell lung cancer. This sample comprised PBMCs, obtained before or after stereotactic body radiation therapy (not recorded which). This rearrangement joins TRBV15 to TRBJ2-7; tentatively, D is TRBD1 or TRBD2 (5 bases each). The CDR3 DNA is TGTGCCACCAGCAGAGATCGGGGCAGGGAAGGCTACGAGCAGTACTTC. Translation gives CATSRDRGREGYEQYF. Together with reference TRBV15 and TRBJ2-7, the CDR3 gives the full variable domain: DAMVIQNPRYQVTQFGKPVTLSCSQTLNHNVMYWYQQKSSQAPKLLFHYYDKDFNNEADTPDNFQSRRPNTSFCFLDIRSPGLGDTAMYLCATSRDRGREGYEQYFGPGTRLTVT.